Included here is one TCR beta chain sequence, with context. These data originate in a study of blood T cell repertoires in COVID-19. Trimming at V came to 2 bases and at J to 7 bases, leaving 8 bases not matched to a gene. Germline V gene lookup returns CDR1 SGHKS and CDR2 YYEKEE (reference sequence). The CDR3 loop spans 14 amino acids. The assay was immunoSEQ multiplex PCR, and TCRdb's table has in-frame clones only and misses some. The sample holds around 300,000 clones; 89% are singletons and the top ten take 2% to 2.5%. Material: peripheral blood. The J gene is TRBJ1-1, the V gene TRBV5-5; 7 bases align to TRBD1. This sequence originates from a man aged 45-65 years with acute or convalescent COVID-19. For the CDR3, the DNA is TGTGCCAGCAGCTTTCGGACAGGAGGAGGTGAAGCTTTCTTT. Translated: CASSFRTGGGEAFF. Using reference TRBV5-5 and TRBJ1-1 for the parts outside the CDR3, the full variable domain is DAGVTQSPTHLIKTRGQQVTLRCSPISGHKSVSWYQQVLGQGPQFIFQYYEKEERGRGNFPDRFSARQFPNYSSELNVNALLLGDSALYLCASSFRTGGGEAFFGQGTRLTVV.